These T cell receptor beta chains were read from a single sample in a study of regulatory T cells in long-lasting Graves disease. TCRdb reprocessed the multiplex PCR reads with MiXCR, giving one entry per CDR3 protein. The sample has approximately 470,000 distinct CDR3 sequences; roughly 15% are singletons. The same sample was also used in a study of T cells in Graves' hyperthyroidism and ophthalmopathy.

The material sequenced was peripheral blood mononuclear cells (PBMCs), taken at new diagnosis, from a patient treated with antithyroid drugs. These receptor sequences come from a man aged 35 to 55 with Graves disease. The CDR3 runs from the conserved cysteine through the conserved F or W. D genes are given only for firm matches. Some rows mark clone size as missing; the rest say once, few, many or name a class of expanded clone.

V: TRBV11-2
D: TRBD2
size: many
J: TRBJ2-1
DNA: TGTGCCAGCAGCTTAGAAACTAGCGGCAACTACAATGAGCAGTTCTTC
CDR3: CASSLETSGNYNEQFF

V: TRBV12-5
D: NA
size: many
J: TRBJ2-2
DNA: TGTGCTAGTGCCGGGGGAAACACCGGGGAGCTGTTTTTT
CDR3: CASAGGNTGELFF

V: TRBV5-1
D: NA
size: NA
J: TRBJ2-3
DNA: TGCGCCAGCAGCTCCGGGACGGTCACAGATACGCAGTATTTT
CDR3: CASSSGTVTDTQYF

V: TRBV30
D: NA
size: many
J: TRBJ1-2
DNA: TGTGCCTGGAGTGTACGGGCAGAGGGCTACACCTTC
CDR3: CAWSVRAEGYTF

V: TRBV7-8
D: NA
size: few
J: TRBJ2-3
DNA: TGTGCCAGCAGCGTCCGGGCCCTCACAGATACGCAGTATTTT
CDR3: CASSVRALTDTQYF

V: TRBV7-9
D: TRBD1
size: NA
J: TRBJ1-6
DNA: TGTGCCAGCAGCTGGCCCTCGGGACAGGGGGCGCGGTCACCCCTCCACTTT
CDR3: CASSWPSGQGARSPLHF

V: TRBV28
D: TRBD1
size: many
J: TRBJ1-4
DNA: TGTGCCAGCAGTCTGACAGGGGAGTGGGAAAAACTGTTTTTT
CDR3: CASSLTGEWEKLFF

V: TRBV20-1
D: TRBD2
size: NA
J: TRBJ2-3
DNA: TGCAGTGCTAGAGATACCCCGGGACTAGCGGTCACAGATACGCAGTATTTT
CDR3: CSARDTPGLAVTDTQYF

V: TRBV10-3
D: NA
size: NA
J: TRBJ2-3
DNA: TGTGCCATCAGTGAAATGGACTCCACAGATACGCAGTATTTT
CDR3: CAISEMDSTDTQYF

V: TRBV5-1
D: TRBD2
size: many
J: TRBJ2-1
DNA: TGCGCCAGCAGCTTGCGTCCGGGAGGGCCGGGTGAGCAGTTCTTC
CDR3: CASSLRPGGPGEQFF

V: TRBV10-1
D: TRBD2
size: few
J: TRBJ2-1
DNA: TGCGCCAGCAGCGGACTAGCGGGAGGATACAATGAGCAGTTCTTC
CDR3: CASSGLAGGYNEQFF

V: TRBV7-3
D: TRBD1
size: many
J: TRBJ2-3
DNA: TGTGCCAGCAGCTTAGCCGGGACAGGGGGGACAGATACGCAGTATTTT
CDR3: CASSLAGTGGTDTQYF

V: TRBV5-1
D: TRBD2
size: NA
J: TRBJ2-3
DNA: TGCGCCAGCAGCCCCGGACTAGCGGGAGCCGCAGATACGCAGTATTTT
CDR3: CASSPGLAGAADTQYF

V: TRBV11-2
D: NA
size: many
J: TRBJ1-2
DNA: TGTGCCAGCAGCCGAGGGGCAGGGAATGGCTACACCTTC
CDR3: CASSRGAGNGYTF

V: TRBV5-1
D: NA
size: few
J: TRBJ1-5
DNA: TGCGCCAGCAGCTTAGGAGGGGAGTCCTTTCAGCCCCAGCATTTT
CDR3: CASSLGGESFQPQHF

V: TRBV5-1
D: TRBD2
size: NA
J: TRBJ2-1
DNA: TGCGCCAGCAGCTTGGGACTAGCGGGAGGGCCTTCCCACAATGAGCAGTTCTTC
CDR3: CASSLGLAGGPSHNEQFF

V: TRBV24-1
D: TRBD2
size: many
J: TRBJ2-1
DNA: TGTGCCACCAGTGATCGGCGGGCTAGCGGGAGATACAATGAGCAGTTCTTC
CDR3: CATSDRRASGRYNEQFF

V: TRBV28
D: NA
size: few
J: TRBJ2-5
DNA: TGTGCCAGCTGCAGGTCTCACGACTACTTAGAGACCCAGTACTTC
CDR3: CASCRSHDYLETQYF

V: TRBV20-1
D: NA
size: many
J: TRBJ2-5
DNA: TGCAGTGCTAGAGATGGGGGACGCCAAGAGACCCAGTACTTC
CDR3: CSARDGGRQETQYF

V: TRBV25-1
D: NA
size: NA
J: TRBJ1-2
DNA: TGTGCCAGCAGTGAATGGGCAGGAGATGGCTACACCTTC
CDR3: CASSEWAGDGYTF

V: TRBV7-9
D: NA
size: few
J: TRBJ1-4
DNA: TGTGCCAGCAGCTTAGCCGTCACTAGGAATGAAAAACTGTTTTTT
CDR3: CASSLAVTRNEKLFF

V: TRBV20-1
D: NA
size: many
J: TRBJ2-5
DNA: TGCAGTGCACCCCTACCGGGACTTTCGGCGGCCCAGTACTTC
CDR3: CSAPLPGLSAAQYF

V: TRBV4-1
D: TRBD2
size: NA
J: TRBJ2-2
DNA: TGCGCCAGCAGCCTCCGACTAGCGGGAGGGTTCGCGAACACCGGGGAGCTGTTTTTT
CDR3: CASSLRLAGGFANTGELFF

V: TRBV7-9
D: NA
size: many
J: TRBJ1-1
DNA: TGTGCCAGCAGCTACCTGTTTAACACTGAAGCTTTCTTT
CDR3: CASSYLFNTEAFF

V: TRBV5-1
D: TRBD1
size: many
J: TRBJ2-5
DNA: TGCGCCAGCAGCAGTGACAGGGGGGAGACCCAGTACTTC
CDR3: CASSSDRGETQYF

V: TRBV28
D: TRBD2
size: many
J: TRBJ2-5
DNA: TGTGCCAGCAGTTTGCCCCGGTTGGGCGGGGGGGAGACCCAGTACTTC
CDR3: CASSLPRLGGGETQYF

V: TRBV3-1
D: NA
size: few
J: TRBJ2-2
DNA: TGTGCCAGCAGCCCTCACAAGAACACCGGGGAGCTGTTTTTT
CDR3: CASSPHKNTGELFF

V: TRBV24-1
D: NA
size: NA
J: TRBJ2-2
DNA: TGTGCCACCAGGCCCACTAGCAAAACCGGGGAGCTGTTTTTT
CDR3: CATRPTSKTGELFF

V: TRBV11-2
D: NA
size: many
J: TRBJ2-1
DNA: TGTGCCAGCAGCTTAGTGCAGAGCCACAATGAGCAGTTCTTC
CDR3: CASSLVQSHNEQFF

V: TRBV7-9
D: NA
size: many
J: TRBJ2-5
DNA: TGTGCCAGCAGCTTTGAGCCCTGGCGGGATACTCAAGAGACCCAGTACTTC
CDR3: CASSFEPWRDTQETQYF

V: TRBV20-1
D: NA
size: few
J: TRBJ2-2
DNA: TGCAGTGCTAGAGATTCCCAGGTCGCGTTGGCCGGGGAGCTGTTTTTT
CDR3: CSARDSQVALAGELFF

V: TRBV28
D: NA
size: many
J: TRBJ2-5
DNA: TGTGCCAGCAATCGCGAGACCCAGTACTTC
CDR3: CASNRETQYF

V: TRBV20-1
D: NA
size: NA
J: TRBJ2-2
DNA: TGCAGTGCTAGACTAACCCGCACCGGGGAGCTGTTTTTT
CDR3: CSARLTRTGELFF

V: TRBV29-1
D: NA
size: few
J: TRBJ1-2
DNA: TGCAGCGTTGAAGATCTCGGCGGCTACACCTTC
CDR3: CSVEDLGGYTF

V: TRBV6-1
D: TRBD2
size: NA
J: TRBJ2-2
DNA: TGTGCCATCAAGGGAGGGGACACCGGGGAGCTGTTTTTT
CDR3: CAIKGGDTGELFF

V: TRBV29-1
D: TRBD2
size: once
J: TRBJ2-7
DNA: TGCAGCGTCAATGGACTAGCGGGGAACTACGAGCAGTACTTC
CDR3: CSVNGLAGNYEQYF

V: TRBV29-1
D: NA
size: NA
J: TRBJ2-2
DNA: TGCAGCGTTCTGCGGGACATGAACACCGGGGAGCTGTTTTTT
CDR3: CSVLRDMNTGELFF

V: TRBV27
D: NA
size: NA
J: TRBJ2-5
DNA: TGTGCCAGCAGTATCAGGTACCAAGAGACCCAGTACTTC
CDR3: CASSIRYQETQYF

V: TRBV24-1
D: NA
size: many
J: TRBJ2-1
DNA: TGTGCCACCAGTGATTTTCAGGGGAGGGATGAGCAGTTCTTC
CDR3: CATSDFQGRDEQFF

V: TRBV7-9
D: NA
size: many
J: TRBJ2-7
DNA: TGTGCCAGCAGCTTAGGGCAGGGAGTCCACGAGCAGTACTTC
CDR3: CASSLGQGVHEQYF

V: TRBV3-1
D: TRBD1
size: many
J: TRBJ2-7
DNA: TGTGCCAGCAGCCAGACAGGGGTCAGGGTCTACGAGCAGTACTTC
CDR3: CASSQTGVRVYEQYF

V: TRBV7-9
D: NA
size: few
J: TRBJ2-5
DNA: TGTGCCAGCAGCCCCCGGAGGGGGCTAAAAGAGACCCAGTACTTC
CDR3: CASSPRRGLKETQYF

V: TRBV6-1
D: NA
size: NA
J: TRBJ2-3
DNA: TGTGCCAGCAGTCTCCTGGGGGGGGCACCGACAGATACGCAGTATTTT
CDR3: CASSLLGGAPTDTQYF

V: TRBV11-2
D: NA
size: many
J: TRBJ1-2
DNA: TGTGCCAGCAGCTTAGGACGGAGAGGATATGGCTACACCTTC
CDR3: CASSLGRRGYGYTF

V: TRBV20-1
D: NA
size: many
J: TRBJ1-1
DNA: TGCAGTGCTAGGCGGGATTTCCCTGAAGCTTTCTTT
CDR3: CSARRDFPEAFF

V: TRBV28
D: NA
size: few
J: TRBJ1-2
DNA: TGTGCCATCCACGCTTCTCTAGGCGCGGGACGGAGATCTAACTATGGCTACACCTTC
CDR3: CAIHASLGAGRRSNYGYTF

V: TRBV20-1
D: NA
size: many
J: TRBJ2-7
DNA: TGCAGTGCTAGTGTCCTGGAGCAGTACTTC
CDR3: CSASVLEQYF

V: TRBV28
D: TRBD1
size: many
J: TRBJ2-7
DNA: TGTGCCAGCAGCCCACAGGGGAAGGTCCCCTACGAGCAGTACTTC
CDR3: CASSPQGKVPYEQYF

V: TRBV24-1
D: NA
size: many
J: TRBJ2-5
DNA: TGTGCCACCAGCCAGGACGGCGTACAGGAGACCCAGTACTTC
CDR3: CATSQDGVQETQYF

V: TRBV7-9
D: TRBD2
size: many
J: TRBJ2-3
DNA: TGTGCCAGCAGCGAGAGGGGCGGACTAGCGGGAGTGGGCACAGATACGCAGTATTTT
CDR3: CASSERGGLAGVGTDTQYF

V: TRBV20-1
D: NA
size: NA
J: TRBJ2-5
DNA: TGCAGTGCTCTTAGCCACCAGGAGACCCAGTACTTC
CDR3: CSALSHQETQYF

V: TRBV3-1
D: TRBD1
size: NA
J: TRBJ1-6
DNA: TGTGCCAGCAGCCAAGCTAGACAGGGAACCCTCCACTTT
CDR3: CASSQARQGTLHF

V: TRBV28
D: TRBD2
size: NA
J: TRBJ2-1
DNA: TGTGCCAGCAGTTTCGTCCTAGCGGGACGATACAATGAGCAGTTCTTC
CDR3: CASSFVLAGRYNEQFF

V: TRBV12-5
D: TRBD1
size: many
J: TRBJ1-2
DNA: TGTGCTAGTGGTAAACCGGGACAGGGGAATGGCTACACCTTC
CDR3: CASGKPGQGNGYTF

V: TRBV19
D: TRBD2
size: many
J: TRBJ2-7
DNA: TGTGCCAGCAGTATCGGACTAGCGGGGTACGAGCAGTACTTC
CDR3: CASSIGLAGYEQYF

V: TRBV3-1
D: NA
size: once
J: TRBJ2-1
DNA: TGTGCCAGCAGCCCAAAGATGGGCCTTGGAAGAGGAGGCTCCTACAATGAGCAGTTCTTC
CDR3: CASSPKMGLGRGGSYNEQFF